These T cell receptor beta chains were read from a single sample in a study of PD-L1 blockade in urothelial cancer. The protocol was immunoSEQ multiplex PCR, while the TCRdb copy is restricted to in-frame clones and leaves out a portion. This table has under 85,000 clones, under 95% appearing once. The source was PBMCs, collected around atezolizumab (anti-PD-L1) treatment. The receptor source for this set is an elderly woman with urothelial cancer. Each CDR3 is given with its conserved first and last residue. D genes are given only for firm matches. Expanded clones are given a class, and other clones once, few, many or no size at all.

TRBD1,TRBJ1-5,NA,TRBV6-1,CASSEGTANQPQHF,TGTGCCAGCAGCGAAGGGACAGCCAATCAGCCCCAGCATTTT
NA,TRBJ2-1,NA,TRBV4-2,CASSQDFSAGRHEQFF,TGTGCCAGCAGCCAAGATTTTTCCGCGGGACGGCATGAGCAGTTCTTC
TRBD1,TRBJ2-7,NA,TRBV27,CASSYTGGGEQYF,TGTGCCAGCAGTTATACAGGGGGCGGCGAGCAGTACTTC
NA,TRBJ2-7,NA,TRBV4-1,CASSGGGPLSYEQYF,TGCGCCAGCAGCGGCGGAGGCCCCCTTTCCTACGAGCAGTACTTC
NA,TRBJ2-7,NA,TRBV5-4,CASSHTSWGDSYEQYF,TGTGCCAGCAGCCACACCTCCTGGGGAGACTCCTACGAGCAGTACTTC
TRBD1,TRBJ1-3,NA,TRBV5-1,CASSLSGTGGVGNTIYF,TGCGCCAGCAGCTTGTCCGGGACAGGGGGCGTTGGAAACACCATATATTTT
NA,TRBJ2-1,NA,TRBV15,CATRASRSSYNEQFF,TGTGCCACCAGGGCGTCGCGGAGCTCCTACAATGAGCAGTTCTTC
TRBD1,TRBJ2-2,NA,TRBV2,CASKGDSTGELFF,TGTGCCAGCAAGGGGGACAGCACCGGGGAGCTGTTTTTT
TRBD2,TRBJ2-5,NA,TRBV7-6,CASGRAVETQYF,TGTGCCAGCGGGAGGGCCGTAGAGACCCAGTACTTC
TRBD1,TRBJ2-7,NA,TRBV5-1,CASSPGQGFDREQYF,TGCGCCAGCAGCCCAGGACAGGGGTTTGATCGCGAGCAGTACTTC
TRBD1,TRBJ1-1,NA,TRBV5-1,CASSLQPTGGSDTEAFF,TGCGCCAGCAGCTTGCAACCGACAGGGGGCTCGGACACTGAAGCTTTCTTT
NA,TRBJ2-6,NA,TRBV30,CAWNGVGGPSAGANVLTF,TGTGCCTGGAACGGGGTGGGGGGGCCCTCGGCTGGGGCCAACGTCCTGACTTTC
TRBD2,TRBJ2-1,NA,TRBV9,CASSDPSSGTRSEQFF,TGTGCCAGCAGTGACCCATCTAGCGGGACGCGAAGTGAGCAGTTCTTC
TRBD1,TRBJ1-1,NA,TRBV30,CALDRGNTEAFF,TGTGCCTTAGACAGGGGGAACACTGAAGCTTTCTTT
TRBD1,TRBJ2-1,NA,TRBV9,CAPRAGTGPFHEQFF,TGTGCCCCCAGGGCCGGGACAGGGCCCTTCCATGAGCAGTTCTTC
TRBD1,TRBJ1-5,few,TRBV6-1,CASSDPGGLSNQPQHF,TGTGCCAGCAGTGATCCAGGGGGTCTTAGCAATCAGCCCCAGCATTTT
TRBD1,TRBJ1-2,NA,TRBV28,CASSLGGQGAHYGYTF,TGTGCCAGCAGTTTAGGGGGACAGGGGGCGCACTATGGCTACACCTTC
NA,TRBJ1-2,NA,TRBV5-6,CASSPTYSTHNYGYTF,TGTGCCAGCAGCCCCACCTACTCGACACACAACTATGGCTACACCTTC
TRBD2,TRBJ2-5,NA,TRBV4-2,CASSQVGLAGVGPQYF,TGTGCCAGCAGCCAAGTGGGTCTAGCGGGAGTAGGGCCCCAGTACTTC
NA,TRBJ2-7,NA,TRBV25-1,CASSPPWGPGQYF,TGTGCCAGCAGTCCACCTTGGGGGCCCGGGCAGTACTTC
NA,TRBJ1-5,NA,TRBV7-9,CASSWAQGQPQHF,TGTGCCAGCAGCTGGGCACAGGGTCAGCCCCAGCATTTT
TRBD2,TRBJ2-1,NA,TRBV7-3,CASSQLTSGIGEQFF,TGTGCCAGCAGCCAACTGACTAGCGGGATAGGTGAGCAGTTCTTC
NA,TRBJ2-7,NA,TRBV6-5,CASSYTGRGTDEQYF,TGTGCCAGCAGTTACACCGGGCGCGGGACGGACGAGCAGTACTTC